The 23 T cell receptor beta chains given below trace back to one sample, sequenced in a study of blood T cell repertoires in COVID-19. TCRdb's copy holds only in-frame clones and misses some; the assay was immunoSEQ multiplex PCR. The data show about 180,000 clones, about 82% seen once. The sample consisted of PBMCs or T cells enriched from blood (not recorded which). All receptors derive from a young woman who had recovered from COVID-19.

The J gene is TRBJ2-3, the V gene TRBV5-1; a possible D gene is TRBD2 (7 bases). V shed 0 bases and J shed 5 bases, with 16 bases lying between them. There are 16 residues in the CDR3. Germline assignment: CDR1 SGHRS and CDR2 YFSETQ. The CDR3 DNA is TGCGCCAGCAGCTTGGCCGGGCCTAGGGGGGGAGATACGCAGTATTTT. It translates to CASSLAGPRGGDTQYF.

This clone was recorded only once. The rearrangement links TRBV30 to TRBJ2-1; 7 positions agree with TRBD2. With V trimmed by 5 bases and J by 9 bases, 16 bases remained unmatched. From germline, CDR1 is GTSNPN and CDR2 SVGIG (reference sequence). The CDR3 is 15 residues long. CDR3 DNA: TGTGCCTGGGATCGTGGGAGGGCCGACGTTGGTGAGCAGTTCTTC. Translating gives CAWDRGRADVGEQFF.

The CDR3: CASTDRDSNYGYTF. The DNA of the CDR3 is TGTGCCAGCACCGACAGGGATTCTAACTATGGCTACACCTTC. This sequence joins TRBV6-5 and TRBJ1-2; 7 nucleotides line up with TRBD1. This CDR3 contains 14 residues. Trimming at V came to 7 bases and at J to 0 bases, leaving 5 bases not matched to a gene. The germline V gene encodes CDR1 MNHEY and CDR2 SVGAGI.

This clone showed up just once. The V and J genes are TRBV7-8 and TRBJ2-3; TRBD2 is a possible D gene (5 bases). Trimming cost V 2 bases and J 5 bases, with 17 bases left between them. This CDR3 is built from 16 residues. Germline V gene lookup returns CDR1 SGHVS and CDR2 FQNEAQ. The CDR3 DNA reads as TGTGCCAGCAGCTTATTCCCCGGGGTTTCGGGAGATACGCAGTATTTT. Protein: CASSLFPGVSGDTQYF.

This clone was observed a single time. This rearrangement joins TRBV5-1 to TRBJ2-7; 12 nucleotides match TRBD1. The J segment lost 6 bases and the V segment lost 3 bases, leaving 4 bases of the junction unmatched. Germline CDR1 reads SGHRS; CDR2 reads YFSETQ. The length of the CDR3 is 14 residues. The DNA for the CDR3 is TGCGCCAGCAGCTCCCGGGACAGGGGGCTCGAGCAGTACTTC. It codes for CASSSRDRGLEQYF.

The chain joins TRBV2 to TRBJ2-1; 9 nucleotides agree with TRBD2. CDR1 is SNHLY, CDR2 FYNNEI, per germline. V gave up 6 bases and J gave up 4 bases; unmatched junction bases: 7. This CDR3 region has 15 residues. CDR3 nucleotide sequence: TGTGCCAGCAGAGAGCCGACTAGCGGATACAATGAGCAGTTCTTC. Translating it yields CASREPTSGYNEQFF.

The chain recombines TRBV7-2 with TRBJ1-1, with D perhaps matching TRBD1 (5 bases). CDR1 is SGHTA and CDR2 is FQGNSA in the germline V gene. This CDR3 region has 14 residues. The V gene lost 2 bases and the J gene lost 5 bases, with 12 bases spanning the gap. Here the CDR3 reads CASSLLTGGTEAFF. In DNA, the CDR3 is TGTGCCAGCAGCTTATTGACCGGGGGGACTGAAGCTTTCTTT.

The CDR3 protein is CASSAAYGEFPLNEQFF. The CDR3 bases are TGTGCCAGCAGCGCAGCGTATGGGGAGTTTCCCCTAAATGAGCAGTTCTTC. V and J are TRBV7-3 and TRBJ2-1, with TRBD2 as a possible D gene (5 bases). V was cut by 5 bases and J by 7 bases, with 24 bases left in between. Germline CDR1 and CDR2: SGHTA and FQGTGA. There are 17 residues in the CDR3.

This clone was counted a single time. The genes are TRBV19 and TRBJ2-2; TRBD1 aligns across 8 bases. This CDR3 is built from 14 residues. After removal of 8 bases from V and 5 bases from J, the junction contained 7 bases not matched to a gene. Germline values: CDR1 LNHDA, CDR2 SQIVND (reference sequence). CDR3 protein: CASSGTGKTGELFF. The CDR3 nucleotides read TGTGCCAGTTCCGGGACAGGAAAAACCGGGGAGCTGTTTTTT.

The V and J genes are TRBV11-2 and TRBJ2-2; 8 nucleotides agree with TRBD1. Germline assignment: CDR1 SGHAT and CDR2 FQNNGV. The V and J ends lost 1 base and 4 bases, in that order; junction bases with no gene match: 5. The length of the CDR3 is 16 residues. Here the CDR3 reads CASSLVSGGFTGELFF. The CDR3 DNA reads as TGTGCCAGCAGCTTAGTTTCAGGGGGCTTCACCGGGGAGCTGTTTTTT.

The chain combines TRBV5-1 with TRBJ2-2; D possibly corresponds to TRBD1 (6 bases). CDR3 length: 16 residues. Germline CDR1 is SGHRS and CDR2 is YFSETQ. Trimming stripped 4 bases from V and 1 base from J, with 14 bases between. CDR3 region: CASSRDTGQNTGELFF. CDR3 in DNA: TGCGCCAGCAGCCGGGACACCGGACAGAACACCGGGGAGCTGTTTTTT.

In this sample, this clone turned up once. Other DNA sequences in this specimen translate into the identical CDR3. The chain uses TRBV3-1 (or the pseudogene TRBV3-2) and TRBJ2-5; 11 bases line up with TRBD1. In germline, CDR1 is LGHDT, CDR2 YNNKEL (reference sequence). The CDR3 sequence is 14 residues long. The V and J ends lost 3 bases and 5 bases, in that order; junction bases with no gene match: 2. DNA for the CDR3: TGTGCCAGCAGCCAGGGACAGGGGGGGGAGACCCAGTACTTC. It yields the protein CASSQGQGGETQYF.

The CDR3 here is CASSAMPPGTGANNEQFF. The CDR3 region has the DNA TGTGCCAGCAGTGCCATGCCTCCCGGGACAGGGGCGAACAATGAGCAGTTCTTC. The chain combines TRBV6-1 with TRBJ2-1; 10 bases line up with TRBD1. The junction had 14 bases not matched to a gene; V was cut back by 4 bases and J by 5 bases. Germline CDR1 MNHNS, CDR2 SASEGT. The CDR3 is 18 residues long.

This clone is a singleton in its sample. The chain couples TRBV7-8 to TRBJ2-3; possible D gene TRBD1, 6 bases. CDR1 SGHVS and CDR2 FQNEAQ come from the germline V gene. CDR3 length: 17 residues. Trimming pared 0 bases from V and 1 base from J, leaving 14 bases between. CDR3 loop: CASSLAVRGYRTDTQYF. In DNA, the CDR3 is TGTGCCAGCAGCTTAGCGGTCAGGGGTTACCGCACAGATACGCAGTATTTT.

The chain recombines TRBV18 with TRBJ2-7; 9 nucleotides agree with TRBD2. Unmatched junction bases numbered 11, after V lost 1 base and J lost 4 bases. Germline V gene lookup returns CDR1 KGHSH and CDR2 LQKENI. The length of the CDR3 is 17 residues. The CDR3 loop is CASSPRLAGRNEYEQYF. CDR3 bases: TGTGCCAGCTCACCACGGCTAGCGGGAAGGAATGAGTACGAGCAGTACTTC. Variable domain in full (rest from reference TRBV18 and TRBJ2-7): NAGVMQNPRHLVRRRGQEARLRCSPMKGHSHVYWYRQLPEEGLKFMVYLQKENIIDESGMPKERFSAEFPKEGPSILRIQQVVRGDSAAYFCASSPRLAGRNEYEQYFGPGTRLTVT.

The chain carries TRBV30 and TRBJ2-1, with D perhaps matching TRBD1 (5 bases). V gave up 5 bases and J gave up 9 bases, with 17 bases separating them. The CDR3 is 13 residues long. Germline V lookup: CDR1 GTSNPN, CDR2 SVGIG (reference sequence). The CDR3 protein is CAWGSLLRGEQFF. The DNA of the CDR3 is TGTGCCTGGGGGTCACTTTTAAGGGGTGAGCAGTTCTTC.

V gene TRBV5-1 combines with J gene TRBJ2-1, with 8 bases identical to TRBD2. V trimming: 7 bases; J trimming: 0 bases; junction bases outside the gene matches: 6. CDR3 length: 15 amino acids. Per germline, CDR1 SGHRS and CDR2 YFSETQ. This chain's CDR3 is CASSPREASYNEQFF. The CDR3, as DNA: TGCGCCAGCTCCCCGCGGGAGGCCTCCTACAATGAGCAGTTCTTC.

The chain links TRBV7-3 to TRBJ2-1; 10 nucleotides line up with TRBD2. The CDR3 is 16 amino acids. Germline V gene data show CDR1 as SGHTA and CDR2 as FQGTGA. Trimming cost V 5 bases and J 6 bases; bases outside gene matches: 10. The chain's CDR3 is CASSPLTSGIRNEQFF. The CDR3 nucleotides are TGTGCCAGCAGCCCTTTAACTAGCGGGATCCGCAATGAGCAGTTCTTC.

The V call is TRBV5-1, the J call TRBJ2-2; D may be TRBD2 (7 bases). The CDR3 covers 14 residues. Germline values: CDR1 SGHRS, CDR2 YFSETQ. The CDR3 DNA reads TGCGCGAGCGCAAGGGGGGGCGAGACCGGGGAGCTGTTTTTT. Amino acid sequence: CASARGGETGELFF.

The chain combines TRBV5-1 with TRBJ2-1; D gene ambiguous. The ends were cut back, 5 bases at V and 3 bases at J, with 18 bases in the middle. The V gene's germline CDR1 is SGHRS and CDR2 YFSETQ. The CDR3 runs 16 residues. As DNA, the CDR3 is TGCGCCAGCAGGTTAAAACTGGGCATCTTCTACAATGAGCAGTTCTTC. It encodes CASRLKLGIFYNEQFF.

The chain links TRBV14 to TRBJ2-7, with a weak D call TRBD1 (6 bases). V lost 3 bases and J lost 5, with 11 bases in between. The V gene's germline CDR1 is SGHDN and CDR2 FVKESK. The CDR3 spans 13 residues. CDR3 sequence (DNA): TGTGCCAGCAGCCAGGAGCCAGGGGACGAGCAGTACTTC. Amino acid sequence: CASSQEPGDEQYF.

J is TRBJ2-7 and V is TRBV20-1, with no clear D. V lost 6 bases and J 6 bases, leaving 9 bases between the germline ends. Looked up from germline, CDR1 is DFQATT and CDR2 is SNEGSKA (reference sequence). This CDR3 comprises 10 residues. The CDR3 loop reads CSASPSEQYF. CDR3 nucleotides: TGCAGTGCCTCCCCTTCCGAGCAGTACTTC.

V gene TRBV7-3 combines with J gene TRBJ2-7, with D possibly being TRBD2 (5 bases). This CDR3 region has 14 residues. Trimming took 0 bases from V and 4 from J, leaving 10 bases between them. CDR1 and CDR2 (germline): SGHTA, FQGTGA. CDR3 sequence: CASSLTWRWYEQYF. In DNA form, the CDR3 reads TGTGCCAGCAGCTTAACCTGGAGGTGGTACGAGCAGTACTTC. The variable domain in full, completed from reference TRBV7-3 and TRBJ2-7, reads GAGVSQTPSNKVTEKGKYVELRCDPISGHTALYWYRQSLGQGPEFLIYFQGTGAADDSGLPNDRFFAVRPEGSVSTLKIQRTERGDSAVYLCASSLTWRWYEQYFGPGTRLTVT.